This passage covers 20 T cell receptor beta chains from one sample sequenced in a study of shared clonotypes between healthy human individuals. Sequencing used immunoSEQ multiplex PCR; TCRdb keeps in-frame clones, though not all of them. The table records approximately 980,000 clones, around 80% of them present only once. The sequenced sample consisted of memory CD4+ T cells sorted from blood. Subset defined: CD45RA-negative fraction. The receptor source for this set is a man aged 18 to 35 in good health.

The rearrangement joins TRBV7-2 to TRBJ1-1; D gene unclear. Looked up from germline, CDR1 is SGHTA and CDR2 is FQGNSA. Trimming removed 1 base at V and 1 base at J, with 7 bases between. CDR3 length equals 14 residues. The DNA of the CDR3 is TGTGCCAGCAGCTTAGGAGTACCGAACACTGAAGCTTTCTTT. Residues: CASSLGVPNTEAFF.

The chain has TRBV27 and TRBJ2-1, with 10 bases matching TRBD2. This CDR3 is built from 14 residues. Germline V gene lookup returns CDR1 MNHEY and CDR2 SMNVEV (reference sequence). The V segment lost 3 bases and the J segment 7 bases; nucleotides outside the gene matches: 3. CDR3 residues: CASSFLAGDNEQFF. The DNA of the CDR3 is TGTGCCAGCAGTTTCCTAGCGGGAGATAATGAGCAGTTCTTC.

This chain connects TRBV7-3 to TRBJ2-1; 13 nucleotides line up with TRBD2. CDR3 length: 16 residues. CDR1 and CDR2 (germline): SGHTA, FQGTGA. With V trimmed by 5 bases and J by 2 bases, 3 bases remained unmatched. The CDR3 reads CASSALAGGPYNEQFF. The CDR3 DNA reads TGTGCCAGCAGCGCACTAGCGGGGGGGCCCTACAATGAGCAGTTCTTC. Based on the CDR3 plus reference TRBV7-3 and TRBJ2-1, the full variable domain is GAGVSQTPSNKVTEKGKYVELRCDPISGHTALYWYRQSLGQGPEFLIYFQGTGAADDSGLPNDRFFAVRPEGSVSTLKIQRTERGDSAVYLCASSALAGGPYNEQFFGPGTRLTVL.

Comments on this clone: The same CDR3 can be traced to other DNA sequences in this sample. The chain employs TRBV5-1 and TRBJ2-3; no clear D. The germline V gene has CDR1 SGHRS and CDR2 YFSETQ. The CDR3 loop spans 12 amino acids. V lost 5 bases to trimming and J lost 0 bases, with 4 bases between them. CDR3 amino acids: CASRGSTDTQYF. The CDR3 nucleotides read TGCGCCAGCAGGGGAAGCACAGATACGCAGTATTTT.

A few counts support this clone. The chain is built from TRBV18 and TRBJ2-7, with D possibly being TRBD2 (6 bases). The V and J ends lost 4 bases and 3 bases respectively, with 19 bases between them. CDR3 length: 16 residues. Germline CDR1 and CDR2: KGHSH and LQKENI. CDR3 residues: CASSQGLGRAGYEQYF. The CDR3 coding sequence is TGTGCCAGCTCACAGGGGCTCGGGAGAGCGGGCTACGAGCAGTACTTC.

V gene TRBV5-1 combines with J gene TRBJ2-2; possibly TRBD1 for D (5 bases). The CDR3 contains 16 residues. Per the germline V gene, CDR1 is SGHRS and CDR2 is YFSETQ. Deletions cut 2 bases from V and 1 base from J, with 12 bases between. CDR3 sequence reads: CASSFLGQGNTGELFF. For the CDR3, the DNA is TGCGCCAGCAGCTTCCTAGGGCAGGGGAACACCGGGGAGCTGTTTTTT.

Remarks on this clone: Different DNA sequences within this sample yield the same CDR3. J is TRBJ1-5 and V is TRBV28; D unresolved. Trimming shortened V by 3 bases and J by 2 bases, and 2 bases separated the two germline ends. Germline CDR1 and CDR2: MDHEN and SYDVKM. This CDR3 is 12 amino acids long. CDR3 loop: CASSFGNQPQHF. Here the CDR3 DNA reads TGTGCCAGCAGTTTTGGCAATCAGCCCCAGCATTTT.

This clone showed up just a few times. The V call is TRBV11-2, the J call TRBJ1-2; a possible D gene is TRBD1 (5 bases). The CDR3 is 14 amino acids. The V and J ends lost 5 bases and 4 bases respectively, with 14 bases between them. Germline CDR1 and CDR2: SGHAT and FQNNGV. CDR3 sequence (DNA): TGTGCCAGCAGCCAATACAGGACGAGCTATGGCTACACCTTC. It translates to CASSQYRTSYGYTF.

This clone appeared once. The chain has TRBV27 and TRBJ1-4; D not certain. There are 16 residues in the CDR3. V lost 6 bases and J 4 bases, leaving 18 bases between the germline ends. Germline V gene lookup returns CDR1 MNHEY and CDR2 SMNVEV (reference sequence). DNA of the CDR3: TGTGCCAGCAGAACATTCCTTAAGGCAGATAATGAAAAACTGTTTTTT. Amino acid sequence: CASRTFLKADNEKLFF. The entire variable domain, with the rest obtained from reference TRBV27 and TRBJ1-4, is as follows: EAQVTQNPRYLITVTGKKLTVTCSQNMNHEYMSWYRQDPGLGLRQIYYSMNVEVTDKGDVPEGYKVSRKEKRNFPLILESPSPNQTSLYFCASRTFLKADNEKLFFGSGTQLSVL.

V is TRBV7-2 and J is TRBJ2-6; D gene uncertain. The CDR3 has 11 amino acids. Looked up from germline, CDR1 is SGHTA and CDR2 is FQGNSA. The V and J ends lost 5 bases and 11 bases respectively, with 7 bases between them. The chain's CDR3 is CASSARDVLTF. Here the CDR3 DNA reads TGTGCCAGCAGCGCCAGAGACGTCCTGACTTTC.

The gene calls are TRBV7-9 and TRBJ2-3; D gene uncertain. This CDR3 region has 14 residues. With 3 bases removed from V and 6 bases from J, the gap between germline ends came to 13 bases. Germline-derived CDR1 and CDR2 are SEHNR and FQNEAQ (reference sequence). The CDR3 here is CASSLDQARDTQYF. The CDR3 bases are TGTGCCAGCAGCTTGGATCAAGCTAGGGATACGCAGTATTTT.

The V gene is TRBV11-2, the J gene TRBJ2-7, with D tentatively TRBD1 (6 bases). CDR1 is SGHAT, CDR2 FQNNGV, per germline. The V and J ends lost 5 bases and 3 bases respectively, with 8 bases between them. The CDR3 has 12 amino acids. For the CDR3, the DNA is TGTGCCAGCAGCACGACAGGCTACGAGCAGTACTTC. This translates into CASSTTGYEQYF.

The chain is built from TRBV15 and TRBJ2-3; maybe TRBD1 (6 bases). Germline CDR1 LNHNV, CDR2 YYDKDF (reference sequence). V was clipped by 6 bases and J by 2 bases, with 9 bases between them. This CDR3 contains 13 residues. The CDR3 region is CATRGQITDTQYF. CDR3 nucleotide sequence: TGTGCCACCAGGGGACAAATCACAGATACGCAGTATTTT.

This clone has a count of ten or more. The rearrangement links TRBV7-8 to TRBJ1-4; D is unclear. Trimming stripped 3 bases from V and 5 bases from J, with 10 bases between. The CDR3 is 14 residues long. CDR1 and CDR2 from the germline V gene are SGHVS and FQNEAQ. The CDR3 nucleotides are TGTGCCAGCAGCTTGTATATAGGGAATGAAAAACTGTTTTTT. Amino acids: CASSLYIGNEKLFF. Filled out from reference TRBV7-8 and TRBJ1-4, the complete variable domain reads GAGVSQSPRYKVAKRGQDVALRCDPISGHVSLFWYQQALGQGPEFLTYFQNEAQLDKSGLPSDRFFAERPEGSVSTLKIQRTQQEDSAVYLCASSLYIGNEKLFFGSGTQLSVL.

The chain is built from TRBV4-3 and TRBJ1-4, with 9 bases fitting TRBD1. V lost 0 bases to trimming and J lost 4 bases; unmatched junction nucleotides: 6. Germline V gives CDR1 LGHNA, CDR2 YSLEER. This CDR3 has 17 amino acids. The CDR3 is CASSQEWGQGINEKLFF. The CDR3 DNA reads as TGCGCCAGCAGCCAAGAGTGGGGACAGGGCATTAATGAAAAACTGTTTTTT.

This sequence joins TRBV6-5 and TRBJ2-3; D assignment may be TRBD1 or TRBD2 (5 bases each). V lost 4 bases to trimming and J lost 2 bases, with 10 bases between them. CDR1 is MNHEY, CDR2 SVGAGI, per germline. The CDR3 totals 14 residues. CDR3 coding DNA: TGTGCCAGCAGTTCTTGGGGGATCACAGATACGCAGTATTTT. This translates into CASSSWGITDTQYF.

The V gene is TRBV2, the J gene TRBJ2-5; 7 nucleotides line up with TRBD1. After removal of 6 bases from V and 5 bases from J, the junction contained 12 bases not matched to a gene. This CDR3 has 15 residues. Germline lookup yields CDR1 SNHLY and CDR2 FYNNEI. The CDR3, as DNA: TGTGCCAGCAGCCTACAGGGACAGAACCGGGAGACCCAGTACTTC. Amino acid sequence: CASSLQGQNRETQYF.

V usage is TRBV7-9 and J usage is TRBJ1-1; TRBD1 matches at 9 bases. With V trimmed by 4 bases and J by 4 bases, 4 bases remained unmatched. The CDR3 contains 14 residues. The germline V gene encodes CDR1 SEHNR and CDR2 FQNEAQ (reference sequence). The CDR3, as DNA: TGTGCCAGCAGCTCCGTGACAGGGGGCACTGAAGCTTTCTTT. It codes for CASSSVTGGTEAFF.

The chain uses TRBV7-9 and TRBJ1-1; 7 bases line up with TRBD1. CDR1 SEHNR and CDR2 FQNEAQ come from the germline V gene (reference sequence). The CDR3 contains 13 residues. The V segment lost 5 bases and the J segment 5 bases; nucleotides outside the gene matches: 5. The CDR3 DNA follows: TGTGCCAGCAGCGACAGGGTTGGAACTGAAGCTTTCTTT. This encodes CASSDRVGTEAFF.

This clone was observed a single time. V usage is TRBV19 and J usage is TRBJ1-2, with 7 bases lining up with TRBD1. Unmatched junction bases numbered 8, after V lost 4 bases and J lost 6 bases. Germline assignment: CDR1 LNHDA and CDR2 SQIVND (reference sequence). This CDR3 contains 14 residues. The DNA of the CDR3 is TGTGCCAGTAGTACGAGGACAGGCTCTGATGGCTACACCTTC. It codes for CASSTRTGSDGYTF.